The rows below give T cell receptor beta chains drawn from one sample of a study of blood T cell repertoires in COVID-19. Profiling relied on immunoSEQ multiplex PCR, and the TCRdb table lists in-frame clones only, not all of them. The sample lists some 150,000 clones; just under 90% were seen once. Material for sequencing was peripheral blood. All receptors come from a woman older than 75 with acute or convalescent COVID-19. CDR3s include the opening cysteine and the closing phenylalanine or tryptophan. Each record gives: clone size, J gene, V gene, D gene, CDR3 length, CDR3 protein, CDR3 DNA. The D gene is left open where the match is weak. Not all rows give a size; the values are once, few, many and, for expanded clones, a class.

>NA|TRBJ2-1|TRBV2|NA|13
CASIQGSYNEQFF
TGTGCCAGCATCCAGGGTAGTTACAATGAGCAGTTCTTC
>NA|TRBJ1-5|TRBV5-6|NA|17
CASSLFAGGRSNQPQHF
TGTGCCAGCAGTTTATTTGCGGGGGGTCGGAGCAATCAGCCCCAGCATTTT
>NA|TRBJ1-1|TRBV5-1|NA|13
CASRKGGVTEAFF
TGCGCCAGCAGAAAAGGGGGAGTTACTGAAGCTTTCTTT
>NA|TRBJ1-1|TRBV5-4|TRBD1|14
CASSPLTGYTEAFF
TGTGCCAGCAGCCCGTTGACAGGGTACACTGAAGCTTTCTTT
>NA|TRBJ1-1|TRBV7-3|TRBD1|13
CASSRQGGTEAFF
TGTGCCAGCAGCCGACAGGGGGGTACTGAAGCTTTCTTT
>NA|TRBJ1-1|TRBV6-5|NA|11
CASRVGIEAFF
TGTGCCAGCAGGGTCGGGATCGAAGCTTTCTTT
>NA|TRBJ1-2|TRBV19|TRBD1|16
CASSVPGTGQIYGYTF
TGTGCCAGTAGTGTCCCCGGGACAGGACAGATCTATGGCTACACCTTC
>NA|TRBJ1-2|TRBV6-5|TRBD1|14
CASRLRQGVYGYTF
TGTGCCAGCAGGCTCCGACAGGGGGTCTATGGCTACACCTTC
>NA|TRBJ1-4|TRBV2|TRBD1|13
CASSEYRGEKLFF
TGTGCCAGCAGTGAGTACAGGGGTGAAAAACTGTTTTTT
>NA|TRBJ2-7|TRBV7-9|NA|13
CASSLGDTYEQYF
TGTGCCAGCAGCTTAGGGGACACTTACGAGCAGTACTTC
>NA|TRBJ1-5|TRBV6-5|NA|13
CASSYSGSQPQHF
TGTGCCAGCAGTTACTCTGGGAGTCAGCCCCAGCATTTT
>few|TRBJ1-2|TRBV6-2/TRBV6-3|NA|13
CASSAGANYGYTF
TGTGCCAGCAGTGCAGGGGCAAACTATGGCTACACCTTC
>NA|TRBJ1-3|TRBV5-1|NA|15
CASSLDSLSGNTIYF
TGCGCCAGCAGCTTGGATAGCCTCTCTGGAAACACCATATATTTT
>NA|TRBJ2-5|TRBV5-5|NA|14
CASSLGHFQETQYF
TGTGCCAGCAGCTTGGGACACTTCCAAGAGACCCAGTACTTC
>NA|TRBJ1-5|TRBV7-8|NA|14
CASSLDQGSQPQHF
TGTGCCAGCAGCTTGGACCAGGGAAGTCAGCCCCAGCATTTT
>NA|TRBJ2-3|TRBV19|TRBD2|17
CASSQGVSSGESGTQYF
TGTGCCAGTAGCCAAGGGGTGTCTAGCGGGGAGAGCGGTACGCAGTATTTT
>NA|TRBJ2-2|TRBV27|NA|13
CASSYDRTGELFF
TGTGCCAGCAGTTACGACAGAACCGGGGAGCTGTTTTTT
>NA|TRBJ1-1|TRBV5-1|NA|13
CASSFAENTEAFF
TGCGCCAGCAGCTTCGCAGAGAACACTGAAGCTTTCTTT
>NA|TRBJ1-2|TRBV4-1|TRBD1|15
CASSVRQGGNYGYTF
TGCGCCAGCAGCGTCCGACAGGGGGGGAACTATGGCTACACCTTC
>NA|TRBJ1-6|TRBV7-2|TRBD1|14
CASSLGQGYSPLHF
TGTGCCAGCAGTTTGGGACAGGGTTATTCACCCCTCCACTTT
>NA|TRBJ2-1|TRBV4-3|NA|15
CASSQAIQALNEQFF
TGCGCCAGCAGCCAAGCTATACAGGCCCTCAATGAGCAGTTCTTC
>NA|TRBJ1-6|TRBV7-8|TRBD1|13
CASSGQGSSPLHF
TGTGCCAGCAGCGGACAGGGGAGTTCACCCCTCCACTTT
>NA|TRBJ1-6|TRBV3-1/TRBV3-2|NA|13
CASRGPYNSPLHF
TGTGCCAGCCGGGGTCCCTATAATTCACCCCTCCACTTT
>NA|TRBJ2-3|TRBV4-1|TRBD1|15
CASSHPGQGTDTQYF
TGCGCCAGCAGCCACCCGGGACAGGGCACAGATACGCAGTATTTT
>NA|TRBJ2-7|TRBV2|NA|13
CASSGGPPYEQYF
TGTGCCAGCAGCGGGGGTCCACCCTACGAGCAGTACTTC
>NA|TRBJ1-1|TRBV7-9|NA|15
CASSLRLELNTEAFF
TGTGCCAGCAGCCTAAGGTTGGAGCTGAACACTGAAGCTTTCTTT
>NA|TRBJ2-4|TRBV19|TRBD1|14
CASSISGTAIIQYF
TGTGCCAGTAGTATTTCCGGGACAGCGATTATTCAGTACTTC
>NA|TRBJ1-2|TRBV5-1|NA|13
CASSPGSNYGYTF
TGCGCCAGCAGCCCGGGGTCCAACTATGGCTACACCTTC
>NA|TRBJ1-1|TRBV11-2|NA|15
CASSFRGPSLTEAFF
TGTGCCAGCAGCTTCAGGGGCCCGAGCCTCACTGAAGCTTTCTTT
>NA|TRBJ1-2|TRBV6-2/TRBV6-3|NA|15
CASSRPGVGENGYTF
TGTGCCAGCAGTAGGCCCGGGGTTGGAGAGAATGGCTACACCTTC